This T cell receptor (beta chain) was recovered during a study of OX40 agonist ivuxolimab in advanced cancers. Looking at the study overall: Ivuxolimab, an antibody acting as an agonist of OX40 (CD134), was used to treat patients. Patients were under 90% male with ages about 23 to 79, mean 60.

Generated by immunoSEQ multiplex PCR, the TCRdb table keeps only in-frame clones and is missing some. The sample lists about 110,000 clones, less than 95% seen once, with about 0.67% in the top ten. Exclusion applied to patients with autoimmune disease history or systemic immunosuppression. CDR1 is GTSNPN, CDR2 SVGIG, per germline (reference sequence). V was cut by 0 bases and J by 0 bases, with 8 bases left in between. The length of the CDR3 is 14 residues. This chain links TRBV30 with TRBJ1-1; unclear D gene. This receptor was obtained from an adult with an advanced solid tumor such as melanoma, head and neck, liver or kidney cancer. The specimen comprised CD4+ or CD8+ T cells sorted from blood, sampled in a trial of the OX40 agonist ivuxolimab. CDR3 residues: CAWSVLEVNTEAFF. DNA for the CDR3: TGTGCCTGGAGTGTACTTGAGGTGAACACTGAAGCTTTCTTT.